This TCR beta chain was profiled in a study of shared clonotypes between healthy human individuals. Several immunoSEQ plates held equal portions of the genomic DNA taken from each subset. Libraries were prepared by immunoSEQ multiplex PCR; TCRdb keeps only in-frame clonotypes and omits some of them. The sample includes 2 million to 3 million clones, around 94% seen only once; the top ten take 0.13% to 0.15%. The CDR3 is 14 residues long. V was trimmed by 6 bases and J by 1 base, leaving 13 bases between them. The germline CDR1 and CDR2 sequences are SNHLY and FYNNEI. The sequenced material came from naive CD4+ T cells sorted from blood. Subset denoted: CD45RA+ positively selected. The chain couples TRBV2 to TRBJ2-7; possibly TRBD1 or TRBD2 for D (5 bases each). This sequence originates from a young man in good health. CDR3 DNA sequence: TGTGCCAGCAGCCCATGGGGGAATTCCTACGAGCAGTACTTC. As protein: CASSPWGNSYEQYF.